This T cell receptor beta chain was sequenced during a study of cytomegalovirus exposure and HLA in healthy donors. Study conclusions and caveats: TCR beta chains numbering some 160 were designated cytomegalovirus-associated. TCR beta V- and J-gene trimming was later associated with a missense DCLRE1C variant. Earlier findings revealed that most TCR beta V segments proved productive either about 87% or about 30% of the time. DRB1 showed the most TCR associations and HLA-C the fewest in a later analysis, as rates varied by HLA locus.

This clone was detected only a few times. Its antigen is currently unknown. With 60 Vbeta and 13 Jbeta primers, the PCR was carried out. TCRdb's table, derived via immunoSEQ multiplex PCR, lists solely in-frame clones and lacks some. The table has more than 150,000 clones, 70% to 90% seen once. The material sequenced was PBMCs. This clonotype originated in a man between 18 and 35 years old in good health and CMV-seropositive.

Here the CDR3 reads CASSYRDEQYF. Written as DNA, the CDR3 is TGTGCCAGCAGCTACCGGGACGAGCAGTACTTC. The chain links TRBV6-5 to TRBJ2-7; no definite D call. The germline V gene has CDR1 MNHEY and CDR2 SVGAGI. Trimming cost V 6 bases and J 5 bases, with 8 bases left between them. This CDR3 has 11 amino acids.